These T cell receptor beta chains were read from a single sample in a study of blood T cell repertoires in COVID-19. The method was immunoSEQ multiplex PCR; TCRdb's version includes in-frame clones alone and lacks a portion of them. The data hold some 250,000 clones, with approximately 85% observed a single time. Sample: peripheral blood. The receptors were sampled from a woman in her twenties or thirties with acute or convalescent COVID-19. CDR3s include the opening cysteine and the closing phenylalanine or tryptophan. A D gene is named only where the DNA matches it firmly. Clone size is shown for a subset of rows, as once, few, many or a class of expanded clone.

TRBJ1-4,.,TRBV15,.,TGTGCCACCAGCGGACACTCACTGGGGAATGAAAAACTGTTTTTT,CATSGHSLGNEKLFF
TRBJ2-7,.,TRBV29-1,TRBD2,TGCAGCGCCGGGGGGGCAGGGAACCCCTACGAGCAGTACTTC,CSAGGAGNPYEQYF
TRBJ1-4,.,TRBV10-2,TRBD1,TGCGCCAGCAGTATAAGACAGGGGGCGGGAAATAATGAAAAACTGTTTTTT,CASSIRQGAGNNEKLFF
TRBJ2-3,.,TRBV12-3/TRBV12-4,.,TGTGCCAGCAGCGGGGTGACAGATACGCAGTATTTT,CASSGVTDTQYF
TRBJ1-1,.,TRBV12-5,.,TGTGCTAGTGGTTTGGGGACATGGGATAAAGCTTTCTTT,CASGLGTWDKAFF
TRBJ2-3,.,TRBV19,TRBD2,TGTGCCAGTAGTCGTACTAGCGGGAGGTTAGATACGCAGTATTTT,CASSRTSGRLDTQYF
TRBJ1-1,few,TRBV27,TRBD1,TGTGCCAGCAAAGGGGGCCTTAAGAACACTGAAGCTTTCTTT,CASKGGLKNTEAFF
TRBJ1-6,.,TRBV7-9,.,TGTGCCAGCAGCCGGGGACAAGATTCACCCCTCCACTTT,CASSRGQDSPLHF
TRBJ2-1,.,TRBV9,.,TGTGCCAGCAGCGTAGTGGGCGGGAAGAGCTCCTACAATGAGCAGTTCTTC,CASSVVGGKSSYNEQFF
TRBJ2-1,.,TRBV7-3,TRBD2,TGTGCCAGCAGCCTGAGCGGGAGAACCTACAATGAGCAGTTCTTC,CASSLSGRTYNEQFF
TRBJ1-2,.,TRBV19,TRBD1,TGTGCCAGTAGTTCGGACAGGGGGCGAAAGGGCTACACCTTC,CASSSDRGRKGYTF
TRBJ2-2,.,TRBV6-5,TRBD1,TGTGCCAGTCCCGGGACAGCGAACACCGGGGAGCTGTTTTTT,CASPGTANTGELFF
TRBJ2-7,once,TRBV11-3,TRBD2,TGTGCCAGCAGCGTAAGCGGGAGTGGGACGTCCGAGCAGTACTTC,CASSVSGSGTSEQYF
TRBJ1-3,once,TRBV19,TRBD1,TGTGCCAGTAGCCGGGACAGGGCGGGAAACACCATATATTTT,CASSRDRAGNTIYF
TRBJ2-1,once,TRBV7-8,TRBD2,TGTGCCAGCAGCTTAGGGTATCGCGGGAGATTGGACAATGAGCAGTTCTTC,CASSLGYRGRLDNEQFF